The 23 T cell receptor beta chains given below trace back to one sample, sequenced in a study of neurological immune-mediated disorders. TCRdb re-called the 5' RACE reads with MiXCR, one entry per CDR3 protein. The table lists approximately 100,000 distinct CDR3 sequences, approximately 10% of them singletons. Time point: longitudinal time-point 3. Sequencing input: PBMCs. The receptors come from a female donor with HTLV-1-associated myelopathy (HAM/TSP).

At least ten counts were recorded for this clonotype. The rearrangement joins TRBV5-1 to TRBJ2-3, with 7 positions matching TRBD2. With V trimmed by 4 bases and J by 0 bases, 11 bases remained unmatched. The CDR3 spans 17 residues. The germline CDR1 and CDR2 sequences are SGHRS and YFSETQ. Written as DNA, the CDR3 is TGCGCCAGCAGCACGCAACGACTAGCAGATAGCACAGATACGCAGTATTTT. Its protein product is CASSTQRLADSTDTQYF.

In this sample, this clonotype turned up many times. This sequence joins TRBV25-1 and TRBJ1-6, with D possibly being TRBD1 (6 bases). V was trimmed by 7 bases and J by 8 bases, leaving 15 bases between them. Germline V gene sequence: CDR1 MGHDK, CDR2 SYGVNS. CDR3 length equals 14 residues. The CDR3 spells CASTLSGADSPLHF. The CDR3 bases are TGTGCCAGCACCTTGTCGGGGGCCGATTCACCCCTCCACTTT.

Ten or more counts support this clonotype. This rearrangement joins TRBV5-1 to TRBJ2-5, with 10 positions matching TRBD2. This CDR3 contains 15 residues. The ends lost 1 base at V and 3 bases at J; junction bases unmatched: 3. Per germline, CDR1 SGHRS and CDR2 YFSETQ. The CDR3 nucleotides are TGCGCCAGCAGCTTGACTAGCGGGGCCGAAGAGACCCAGTACTTC. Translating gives CASSLTSGAEETQYF.

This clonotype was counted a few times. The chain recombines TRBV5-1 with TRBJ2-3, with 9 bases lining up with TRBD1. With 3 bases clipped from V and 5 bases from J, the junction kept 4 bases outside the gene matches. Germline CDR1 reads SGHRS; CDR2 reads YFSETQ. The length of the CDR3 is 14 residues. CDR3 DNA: TGCGCCAGCAGCTGGGGACAGGGAATAGATACGCAGTATTTT. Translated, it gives CASSWGQGIDTQYF.

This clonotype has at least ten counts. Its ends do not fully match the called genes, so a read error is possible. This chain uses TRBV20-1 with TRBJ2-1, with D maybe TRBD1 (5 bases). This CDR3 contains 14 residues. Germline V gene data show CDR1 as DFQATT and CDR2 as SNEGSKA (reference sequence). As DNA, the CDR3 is TGCAGTGCCCCATCGGTACAGGATTACAATGAGCAGTTTTTC. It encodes CSAPSVQDYNEQFF.

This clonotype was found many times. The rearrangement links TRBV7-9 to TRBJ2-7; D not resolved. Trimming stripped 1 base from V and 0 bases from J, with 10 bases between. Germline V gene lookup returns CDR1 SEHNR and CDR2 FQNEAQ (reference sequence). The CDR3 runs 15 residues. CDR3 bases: TGTGCCAGCAGCTTAGGAATCGCCAGCTCCTACGAGCAGTACTTC. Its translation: CASSLGIASSYEQYF. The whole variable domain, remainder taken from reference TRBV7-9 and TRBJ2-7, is DTGVSQNPRHKITKRGQNVTFRCDPISEHNRLYWYRQTLGQGPEFLTYFQNEAQLEKSRLLSDRFSAERPKGSFSTLEIQRTEQGDSAMYLCASSLGIASSYEQYFGPGTRLTVT.

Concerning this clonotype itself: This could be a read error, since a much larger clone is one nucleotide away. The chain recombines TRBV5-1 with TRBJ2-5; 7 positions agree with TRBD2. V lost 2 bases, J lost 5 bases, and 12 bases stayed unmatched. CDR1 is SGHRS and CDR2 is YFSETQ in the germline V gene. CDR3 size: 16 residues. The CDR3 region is CASSFLGLTGLETQYF. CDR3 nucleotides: TGCGCCAGCAGCTTCCTGGGACTAACGGGTCTGGAGACCCAGTACTTC. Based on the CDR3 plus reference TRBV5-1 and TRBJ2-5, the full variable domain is KAGVTQTPRYLIKTRGQQVTLSCSPISGHRSVSWYQQTPGQGLQFLFEYFSETQRNKGNFPGRFSGRQFSNSRSEMNVSTLELGDSALYLCASSFLGLTGLETQYFGPGTRLLVL.

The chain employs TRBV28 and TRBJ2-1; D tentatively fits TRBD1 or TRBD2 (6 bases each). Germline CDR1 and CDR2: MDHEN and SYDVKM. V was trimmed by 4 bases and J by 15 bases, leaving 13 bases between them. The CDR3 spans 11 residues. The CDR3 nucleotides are TGTGCCAGCAGTTCTGGCGGGACACTGTTCTTC. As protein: CASSSGGTLFF.

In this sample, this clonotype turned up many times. The CDR3 nucleotides are TGTGCCAGCAGCTTAATACGACTAGCGGGGGGAACAGATACGCAGTATTTT. It codes for CASSLIRLAGGTDTQYF. This chain connects TRBV7-2 to TRBJ2-3; 13 nucleotides align to TRBD2. Germline CDR1 reads SGHTA; CDR2 reads FQGNSA. This CDR3 has 17 amino acids. The V gene end was trimmed by 2 bases and the J gene end by 3 bases; junction bases not matched to a gene: 5.

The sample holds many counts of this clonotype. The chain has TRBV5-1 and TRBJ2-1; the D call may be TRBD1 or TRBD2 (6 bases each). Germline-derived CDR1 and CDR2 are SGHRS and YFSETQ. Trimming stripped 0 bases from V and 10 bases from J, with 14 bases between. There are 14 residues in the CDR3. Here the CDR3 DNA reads TGCGCCAGCAGCTTGGCAGGGGAGGAAGGGGAGCAGTTCTTC. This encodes CASSLAGEEGEQFF.

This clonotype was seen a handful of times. The CDR3 nucleotides read TGTGCCAGCAGCTTGGGGCCCGCACAGAACAATGAGCAGTTCTTC. Protein sequence: CASSLGPAQNNEQFF. The chain couples TRBV5-5 to TRBJ2-1; D gene uncertain. The CDR3 sequence is 15 residues long. Trimming left V 0 bases short and J 5 bases short, with 12 bases between. Germline assignment: CDR1 SGHKS and CDR2 YYEKEE (reference sequence).

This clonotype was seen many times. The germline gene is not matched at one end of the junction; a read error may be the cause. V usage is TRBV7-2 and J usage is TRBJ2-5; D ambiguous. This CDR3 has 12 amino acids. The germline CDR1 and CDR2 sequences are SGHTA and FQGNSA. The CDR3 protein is CASSSSQETQYF. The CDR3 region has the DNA TGCGCCAGCAGCTCGTCACAAGAGACCCAGTACTTC.

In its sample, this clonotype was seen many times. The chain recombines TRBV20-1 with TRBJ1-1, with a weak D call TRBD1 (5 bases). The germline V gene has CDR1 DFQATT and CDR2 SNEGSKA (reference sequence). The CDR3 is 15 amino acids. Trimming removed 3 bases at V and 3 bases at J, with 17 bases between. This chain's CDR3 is CSASPMGRADTEAFF. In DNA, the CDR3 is TGCAGTGCTAGCCCCATGGGCAGGGCGGACACTGAAGCTTTCTTT.

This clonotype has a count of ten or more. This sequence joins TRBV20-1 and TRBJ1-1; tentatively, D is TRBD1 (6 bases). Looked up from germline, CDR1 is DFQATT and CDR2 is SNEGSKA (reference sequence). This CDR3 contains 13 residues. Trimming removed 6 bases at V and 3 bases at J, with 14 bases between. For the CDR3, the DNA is TGCAGTGCCCCTGGAGGGGGTGACACTGAAGCTTTCTTT. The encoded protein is CSAPGGGDTEAFF.

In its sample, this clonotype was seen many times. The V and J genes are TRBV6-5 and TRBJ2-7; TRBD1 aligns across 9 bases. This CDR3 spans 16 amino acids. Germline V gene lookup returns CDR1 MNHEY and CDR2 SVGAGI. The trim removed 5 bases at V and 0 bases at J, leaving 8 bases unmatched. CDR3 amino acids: CASSGLGTGISYEQYF. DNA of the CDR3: TGTGCCAGCAGTGGTTTGGGGACAGGGATCTCCTACGAGCAGTACTTC.

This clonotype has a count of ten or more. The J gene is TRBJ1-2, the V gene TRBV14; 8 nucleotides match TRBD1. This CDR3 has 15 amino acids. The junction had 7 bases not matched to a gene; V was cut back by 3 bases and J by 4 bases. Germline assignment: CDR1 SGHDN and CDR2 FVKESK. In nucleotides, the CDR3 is TGTGCCAGCAGCCATGGGACAGGCCGTATCTATGGCTACACCTTC. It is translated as CASSHGTGRIYGYTF.

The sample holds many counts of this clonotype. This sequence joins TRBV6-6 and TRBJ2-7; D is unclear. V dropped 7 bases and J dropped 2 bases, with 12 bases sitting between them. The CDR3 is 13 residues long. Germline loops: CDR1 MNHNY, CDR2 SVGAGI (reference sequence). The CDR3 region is CASKGGTAYEQYF. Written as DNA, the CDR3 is TGTGCCAGCAAAGGTGGCACAGCCTACGAGCAGTACTTC.

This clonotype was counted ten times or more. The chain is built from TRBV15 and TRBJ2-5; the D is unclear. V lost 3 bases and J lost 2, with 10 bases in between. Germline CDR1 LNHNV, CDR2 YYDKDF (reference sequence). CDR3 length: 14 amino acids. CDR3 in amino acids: CATSRDRVQETQYF. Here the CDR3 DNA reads TGTGCCACCAGCAGGGATCGGGTGCAAGAGACCCAGTACTTC. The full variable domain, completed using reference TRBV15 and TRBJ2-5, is DAMVIQNPRYQVTQFGKPVTLSCSQTLNHNVMYWYQQKSSQAPKLLFHYYDKDFNNEADTPDNFQSRRPNTSFCFLDIRSPGLGDTAMYLCATSRDRVQETQYFGPGTRLLVL.

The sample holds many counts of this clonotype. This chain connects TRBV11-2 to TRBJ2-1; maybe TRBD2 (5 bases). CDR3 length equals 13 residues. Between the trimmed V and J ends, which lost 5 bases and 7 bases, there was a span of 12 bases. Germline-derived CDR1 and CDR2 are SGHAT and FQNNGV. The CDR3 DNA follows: TGTGCCAGCAGCGCCGGACTCTTTAATGAGCAGTTCTTC. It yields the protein CASSAGLFNEQFF. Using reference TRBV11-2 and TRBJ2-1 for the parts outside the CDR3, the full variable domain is EAGVAQSPRYKIIEKRQSVAFWCNPISGHATLYWYQQILGQGPKLLIQFQNNGVVDDSQLPKDRFSAERLKGVDSTLKIQPAKLEDSAVYLCASSAGLFNEQFFGPGTRLTVL.

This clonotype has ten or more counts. The CDR3 here is CASSRFELAGTDTQYF. CDR3 DNA sequence: TGTGCCAGCTCCCGGTTTGAGCTAGCGGGGACAGATACGCAGTATTTT. This rearrangement joins TRBV3-1 to TRBJ2-3; TRBD2 matches at 9 bases. The CDR3 has 16 residues. J lost 3 bases, V lost 8 bases, and 12 bases had no gene match. In germline, CDR1 is LGHDT, CDR2 YNNKEL (reference sequence).

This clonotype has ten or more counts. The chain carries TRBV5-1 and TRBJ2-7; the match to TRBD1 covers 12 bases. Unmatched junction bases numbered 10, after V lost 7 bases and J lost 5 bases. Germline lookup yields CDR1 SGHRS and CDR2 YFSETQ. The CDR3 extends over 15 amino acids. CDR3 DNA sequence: TGCGCCAGCCGAGTCGGGACAGGGGGCTTCAACGAGCAGTACTTC. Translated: CASRVGTGGFNEQYF.

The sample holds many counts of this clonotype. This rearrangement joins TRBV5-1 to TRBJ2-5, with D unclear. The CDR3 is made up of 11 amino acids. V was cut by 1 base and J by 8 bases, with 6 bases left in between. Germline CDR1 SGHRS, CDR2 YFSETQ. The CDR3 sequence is CASSLYQTQYF. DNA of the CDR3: TGCGCCAGCAGCTTGTATCAAACCCAGTACTTC.

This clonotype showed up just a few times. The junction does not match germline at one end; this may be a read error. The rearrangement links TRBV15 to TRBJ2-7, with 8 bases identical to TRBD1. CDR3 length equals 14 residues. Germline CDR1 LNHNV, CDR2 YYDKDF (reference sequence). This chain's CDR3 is CATSRTDRGGEQYF. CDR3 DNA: TGTGCTACCAGCAGAACCGACAGGGGTGGCGAGCAGTACTTC.